The rows below give T cell receptor beta chains drawn from one sample of a study of blood T cell repertoires in COVID-19. Measured with immunoSEQ multiplex PCR; TCRdb has only the in-frame clones, and not every one. This table holds just over 650,000 clones, 85% to 90% found once. The sequenced sample was peripheral blood. All receptors come from a young woman with acute or convalescent COVID-19. The CDR3 runs from the conserved cysteine through the conserved F or W. Each record gives: clone size, J gene, D gene, V gene, CDR3 DNA, CDR3 protein. A D gene is named only where the DNA matches it firmly. Clone size is not always given. Where it is, it says once, few, many or a class for expanded clones.

clone_size: .
j_call: TRBJ2-6
d_call: TRBD1
v_call: TRBV6-6
cdr3_nt: TGTGCCAGCAGTCCAACAGGGGAATTCTCTGGGGCCAACGTCCTGACTTTC
cdr3_aa: CASSPTGEFSGANVLTF

clone_size: .
j_call: TRBJ1-1
d_call: .
v_call: TRBV4-2
cdr3_nt: TGTGCCAGCAGCCAGTCGGGAGTCCTGAACACTGAAGCTTTCTTT
cdr3_aa: CASSQSGVLNTEAFF

clone_size: .
j_call: TRBJ1-2
d_call: .
v_call: TRBV6-2/TRBV6-3
cdr3_nt: TGTGCCAGCAGTTACTCGGAGACAGGCCGCCCCGACACCTTC
cdr3_aa: CASSYSETGRPDTF

clone_size: few
j_call: TRBJ1-5
d_call: TRBD1
v_call: TRBV4-2
cdr3_nt: TGTGCCAGCAGCCCTTTACCCGGGACAGCTTATAGCAATCAGCCCCAGCATTTT
cdr3_aa: CASSPLPGTAYSNQPQHF

clone_size: .
j_call: TRBJ2-7
d_call: TRBD1
v_call: TRBV11-2
cdr3_nt: TGTGCCAGCAGTTTCGGGACAGGGGGCCCCAGCAGCAACTTC
cdr3_aa: CASSFGTGGPSSNF

clone_size: .
j_call: TRBJ1-2
d_call: TRBD1
v_call: TRBV2
cdr3_nt: TGTGCCAGCAGCGCCCAGGGGGAAGGCTACACCTTC
cdr3_aa: CASSAQGEGYTF

clone_size: few
j_call: TRBJ1-2
d_call: TRBD1
v_call: TRBV5-1
cdr3_nt: TGCGCCAGCAGCCGGGGGACAGGGGGTAACTATGGCTACACCTTC
cdr3_aa: CASSRGTGGNYGYTF

clone_size: once
j_call: TRBJ1-2
d_call: TRBD1
v_call: TRBV5-1
cdr3_nt: TGCGCCAGCAGCCCGAAGGACAGGTATCACTATGGCTACACCTTC
cdr3_aa: CASSPKDRYHYGYTF

clone_size: .
j_call: TRBJ1-1
d_call: .
v_call: TRBV19
cdr3_nt: TGTGCCAGTAGTGATCAGGGGTTTGGGACTGAAGCTTTCTTT
cdr3_aa: CASSDQGFGTEAFF

clone_size: once
j_call: TRBJ1-1
d_call: .
v_call: TRBV11-2
cdr3_nt: TGTGCCAGCAGCTTCGAGAGGGGGACTGAAGCTTTCTTT
cdr3_aa: CASSFERGTEAFF

clone_size: .
j_call: TRBJ1-1
d_call: TRBD1
v_call: TRBV19
cdr3_nt: TGTGCCAGTAGCATTGGGACAGGGGGCGGCACTGAAGCTTTCTTT
cdr3_aa: CASSIGTGGGTEAFF

clone_size: .
j_call: TRBJ2-3
d_call: .
v_call: TRBV6-5
cdr3_nt: TGTGCCAGCAGCAGGGGCCCCACAGATACGCAGTATTTT
cdr3_aa: CASSRGPTDTQYF

clone_size: once
j_call: TRBJ1-5
d_call: .
v_call: TRBV19
cdr3_nt: TGTGCCAGTAGCCATAAGAGTAACAATCAGCCCCAGCATTTT
cdr3_aa: CASSHKSNNQPQHF

clone_size: .
j_call: TRBJ1-2
d_call: .
v_call: TRBV5-1
cdr3_nt: TGCGCCAGCAGCTTGGCCGGACAGCCCTATGGCTACACCTTC
cdr3_aa: CASSLAGQPYGYTF

clone_size: few
j_call: TRBJ1-5
d_call: .
v_call: TRBV4-3
cdr3_nt: TGCGCCAGCAGCCAAGATGGACTAAGGGATCAGCCCCAGCATTTT
cdr3_aa: CASSQDGLRDQPQHF

clone_size: few
j_call: TRBJ2-7
d_call: .
v_call: TRBV7-9
cdr3_nt: TGTGCCAGCAGCCCTCCGACTCGACCGTACTACGAGCAGTACTTC
cdr3_aa: CASSPPTRPYYEQYF

clone_size: .
j_call: TRBJ2-6
d_call: TRBD1
v_call: TRBV4-1
cdr3_nt: TGCGCCAGCAGCCAGACACAAGACGGGACAGGGGGGCCTGGGGCCAACGTCCTGACTTTC
cdr3_aa: CASSQTQDGTGGPGANVLTF

clone_size: .
j_call: TRBJ2-3
d_call: .
v_call: TRBV7-9
cdr3_nt: TGTGCCAGCAGTCCCCTTTCTAGCACAGATACGCAGTATTTT
cdr3_aa: CASSPLSSTDTQYF

clone_size: once
j_call: TRBJ1-1
d_call: .
v_call: TRBV15
cdr3_nt: TGTGCCACCAGCAGAGCGGCATACGGACTGAGCACTGAAGCTTTCTTT
cdr3_aa: CATSRAAYGLSTEAFF

clone_size: .
j_call: TRBJ1-3
d_call: .
v_call: TRBV5-6
cdr3_nt: TGTGCCAGCAGCACTTGGTTGTCTGGAAACACCATATATTTT
cdr3_aa: CASSTWLSGNTIYF

clone_size: .
j_call: TRBJ2-2
d_call: .
v_call: TRBV6-5
cdr3_nt: TGTGCCAGCAGACCCCTGCGGTACACCGGGGAGCTGTTTTTT
cdr3_aa: CASRPLRYTGELFF

clone_size: once
j_call: TRBJ2-7
d_call: .
v_call: TRBV9
cdr3_nt: TGTGCCAGCAGCGTAGCCCCGCGGGGCGACGAGCAGTACTTC
cdr3_aa: CASSVAPRGDEQYF

clone_size: .
j_call: TRBJ1-5
d_call: TRBD1
v_call: TRBV5-1
cdr3_nt: TGCGCCAGCAGCGTCGGGACAGGCAATCAGCCCCAGCATTTT
cdr3_aa: CASSVGTGNQPQHF

clone_size: .
j_call: TRBJ1-4
d_call: TRBD1
v_call: TRBV11-2
cdr3_nt: TGTGCCAGCAGCTTTTATACAGGGGCTACTAATGAAAAACTGTTTTTT
cdr3_aa: CASSFYTGATNEKLFF

clone_size: few
j_call: TRBJ1-5
d_call: TRBD1
v_call: TRBV15
cdr3_nt: TGTGCCACCGGAGACAGGGGGCTTCAGCCCCAGCATTTT
cdr3_aa: CATGDRGLQPQHF

clone_size: .
j_call: TRBJ1-4
d_call: .
v_call: TRBV21-1
cdr3_nt: TGTGCCAGCAGCAATTATTCAGGGTGGTTTGAAAAACTGTTTTTT
cdr3_aa: CASSNYSGWFEKLFF

clone_size: .
j_call: TRBJ1-6
d_call: .
v_call: TRBV28
cdr3_nt: TGTGCCAGCAGTTCCCGGAGTATGGCCAATTCACCCCTCCACTTT
cdr3_aa: CASSSRSMANSPLHF

clone_size: .
j_call: TRBJ1-3
d_call: TRBD1
v_call: TRBV7-2
cdr3_nt: TGTGCCAGCAGCTTAGTCGAGGGTTTACAGGGGGCGCCCGGAAACACCATATATTTT
cdr3_aa: CASSLVEGLQGAPGNTIYF

clone_size: .
j_call: TRBJ1-4
d_call: .
v_call: TRBV28
cdr3_nt: TGTGCCAGCGGCCCGGTTGTTGGGCCCAATGAAAAACTGTTTTTT
cdr3_aa: CASGPVVGPNEKLFF